These 7 T cell receptor beta chains were sequenced from one sample in a study of identifying expanded T cells in peripheral blood. The protocol was immunoSEQ multiplex PCR, while the TCRdb copy is restricted to in-frame clones and leaves out a portion. Seen here are around 100,000 clones, 75% to 90% observed once, and the top ten hold roughly 6%. Sequenced: blood. The receptors were gathered from a person aged 18 to 70 in good health.

With respect to this clone: The junction and the germline gene differ at one end; a read error may be behind it. This chain uses TRBV29-1 with TRBJ1-2; no clear D. Per the germline V gene, CDR1 is SQVTM and CDR2 is ANQGSEA. The CDR3 extends over 13 amino acids. CDR3 loop: CSVQDGFGYGYTF. As DNA, the CDR3 is TGCAGCGTTCAAGATGGATTCGGATATGGCTACACCTTC.

V usage is TRBV5-1 and J usage is TRBJ2-7; D not resolved. The CDR3 spans 13 residues. Trimming cost V 0 bases and J 1 base, with 5 bases left between them. CDR1 and CDR2 from the germline V gene are SGHRS and YFSETQ. This chain's CDR3 is CASSLDTSYEQYF. The CDR3 bases are TGCGCCAGCAGCTTGGACACTTCCTACGAGCAGTACTTC.

This chain uses TRBV19 with TRBJ1-6; weak D call: TRBD1 (6 bases). The germline V gene encodes CDR1 LNHDA and CDR2 SQIVND (reference sequence). The CDR3 is 14 residues long. With 8 bases removed from V and 10 bases from J, the gap between germline ends came to 18 bases. The CDR3: CASGSDRYWSPLHF. The CDR3, as DNA: TGTGCCAGTGGATCCGACAGGTATTGGTCACCCCTCCACTTT.

V is TRBV25-1 and J is TRBJ2-1, with 7 bases matching TRBD2. The CDR3 runs to 15 residues. The germline V gene has CDR1 MGHDK and CDR2 SYGVNS. Losses at the gene ends were 3 bases for V and 2 bases for J; bases not matched to a gene: 4. CDR3 loop: CASSDHGGTYNEQFF. As DNA, the CDR3 is TGTGCCAGCAGTGACCACGGGGGGACCTACAATGAGCAGTTCTTC.

A note on this clone: Other DNA sequences in the sample encode the same CDR3. The chain combines TRBV19 with TRBJ2-7; 8 nucleotides match TRBD1. V dropped 4 bases and J dropped 4; count of bases not matched to a gene: 6. The CDR3 totals 14 residues. The germline CDR1 and CDR2 sequences are LNHDA and SQIVND (reference sequence). The chain's CDR3 is CASSTPGQDYEQYF. The CDR3, as DNA: TGTGCCAGTAGTACCCCGGGACAGGATTACGAGCAGTACTTC.

The rearrangement links TRBV5-1 to TRBJ1-2, with D possibly TRBD1 on 5 matching bases. The V end lost 0 bases, the J end lost 6 bases, and 9 bases lay between the germline ends. Germline CDR1 is SGHRS and CDR2 is YFSETQ. This CDR3 is 13 amino acids long. The CDR3, as DNA: TGCGCCAGCAGCTTGGCCAGGGAAAATGGCTACACCTTC. It yields the protein CASSLARENGYTF.

V and J are TRBV18 and TRBJ2-5; 11 bases map to TRBD2. Germline CDR1 is KGHSH and CDR2 is LQKENI. The CDR3 has 17 amino acids. The J segment lost 5 bases and the V segment lost 2 bases, leaving 10 bases of the junction unmatched. CDR3 in DNA: TGTGCCAGCTCACCAAGGGTAGCGGGGGGGCCGGGGGAGACCCAGTACTTC. This translates into CASSPRVAGGPGETQYF.